The clone carrying this T cell receptor beta chain was counted a few times. The entry originates in a study of T cell changes during pregnancy in multiple sclerosis. This CDR3 has 15 residues. The germline V gene has CDR1 MDHEN and CDR2 SYDVKM. The J segment lost 3 bases and the V segment lost 2 bases, leaving 3 bases of the junction unmatched. Assay: immunoSEQ multiplex PCR; the TCRdb copy retains only in-frame clones and omits some. The table shows almost 40,000 clones, with approximately 90% occurring only once. The J gene is TRBJ2-1, the V gene TRBV28, with TRBD1 matching over 8 bases. Sequenced here: CD4+ T cells from peripheral blood mononuclear cells, sampled in the second trimester of pregnancy. This receptor was obtained from a female donor in good health, enrolled as a control in a pregnancy study. In DNA form, the CDR3 reads TGTGCCAGCAGTTTACCCGGGACAGGCTACAATGAGCAGTTCTTC. It is translated as CASSLPGTGYNEQFF.